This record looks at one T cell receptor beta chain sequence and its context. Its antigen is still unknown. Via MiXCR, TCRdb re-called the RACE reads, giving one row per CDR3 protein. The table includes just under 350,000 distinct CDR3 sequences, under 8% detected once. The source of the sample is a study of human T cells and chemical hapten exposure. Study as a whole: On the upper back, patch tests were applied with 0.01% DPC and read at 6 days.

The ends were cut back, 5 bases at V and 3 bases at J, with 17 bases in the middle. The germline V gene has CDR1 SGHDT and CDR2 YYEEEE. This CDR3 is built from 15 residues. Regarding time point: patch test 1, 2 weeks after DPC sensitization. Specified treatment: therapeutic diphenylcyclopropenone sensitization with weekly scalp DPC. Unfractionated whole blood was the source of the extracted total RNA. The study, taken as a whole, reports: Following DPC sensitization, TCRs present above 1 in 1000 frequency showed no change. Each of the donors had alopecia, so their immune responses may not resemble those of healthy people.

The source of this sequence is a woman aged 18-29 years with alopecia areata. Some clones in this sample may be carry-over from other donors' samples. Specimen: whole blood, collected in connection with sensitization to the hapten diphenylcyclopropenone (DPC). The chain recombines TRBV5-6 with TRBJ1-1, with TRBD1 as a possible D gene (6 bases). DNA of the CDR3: TGTGCCAGCAGATCTTTCGAACCAGGGGACACTGAAGCTTTCTTT. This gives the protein CASRSFEPGDTEAFF. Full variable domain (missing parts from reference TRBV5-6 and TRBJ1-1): DAGVTQSPTHLIKTRGQQVTLRCSPKSGHDTVSWYQQALGQGPQFIFQYYEEEERQRGNFPDRFSGHQFPNYSSELNVNALLLGDSALYLCASRSFEPGDTEAFFGQGTRLTVV.